These T cell receptor beta chains were read from a single sample in a study of blood T cell repertoires in COVID-19. TCRdb's table, derived via immunoSEQ multiplex PCR, lists solely in-frame clones and lacks some. Counted here are about 160,000 clones, 82% occurring once; the ten biggest clones make up 10%. Sequences were obtained from peripheral blood. The source is an elderly woman with active or convalescent COVID-19. CDR3s include the opening cysteine and the closing phenylalanine or tryptophan. The D gene is left open where the match is weak. The size field is filled for only some rows; it gives once, few, many or a size class.

TRBD1,TRBV19,TRBJ2-7,-,TGTGCCAGTAGCCGGGCGGCAGGGGGTACCTACGAGCAGTACTTC,CASSRAAGGTYEQYF
TRBD1,TRBV5-1,TRBJ1-4,-,TGCGCCAGCAGCTTACAGGGGCCGAATGAAAAACTGTTTTTT,CASSLQGPNEKLFF
-,TRBV13,TRBJ2-5,-,TGTGCCAGCAGCCCTGGGCCGTATACCACTCTCCAAGAGACCCAGTACTTC,CASSPGPYTTLQETQYF
-,TRBV9,TRBJ1-1,-,TGTGCCAGCAGCGTAGGCGCGGGTGGGAACACTGAAGCTTTCTTT,CASSVGAGGNTEAFF
-,TRBV20-1,TRBJ2-3,few,TGCAGTGCGGAGGAGGAGGGTACGCAGTATTTT,CSAEEEGTQYF
TRBD1,TRBV24-1,TRBJ1-2,-,TGTGCCACCAGTGATTCTCGTGACAGGGGGCTTACCTATGGCTACACCTTC,CATSDSRDRGLTYGYTF
-,TRBV4-2,TRBJ1-1,-,TGTGCCAGCAGCCAAGAAGTCCAGGGATGGAACACTGAAGCTTTCTTT,CASSQEVQGWNTEAFF
-,TRBV6-1,TRBJ1-1,-,TGTGCCAGCAGTGATAGAGGGAACACTGAAGCTTTCTTT,CASSDRGNTEAFF
-,TRBV5-1,TRBJ2-3,-,TGCGCCAGCAGCCCCCTGCGGAGCATAGATACGCAGTATTTT,CASSPLRSIDTQYF
-,TRBV7-6,TRBJ1-1,-,TGTGCCAGCAGCTTACCAATGGGAGGGAACACTGAAGCTTTCTTT,CASSLPMGGNTEAFF
-,TRBV18,TRBJ1-1,few,TGTGCCAGCTCACCATACGCTATGAACACTGAAGCTTTCTTT,CASSPYAMNTEAFF
TRBD2,TRBV27,TRBJ2-1,-,TGTGCCAGCAGTCCCCTGGGGGGGAGCTCCTACAATGAGCAGTTCTTC,CASSPLGGSSYNEQFF
-,TRBV5-8,TRBJ1-4,-,TGTGCCAGCAGCCACGCGGGGATTCTTAATGAAAAACTGTTTTTT,CASSHAGILNEKLFF
TRBD1,TRBV28,TRBJ1-1,-,TGTGCCAGCAGGGGGACAGGGAGTGGGACTGAAGCTTTCTTT,CASRGTGSGTEAFF
-,TRBV4-1,TRBJ2-5,-,TGCGCCAGCAGCCAAGATTGGGGGAGGCGAGAGACCCAGTACTTC,CASSQDWGRRETQYF
-,TRBV9,TRBJ1-2,-,TGTGCCAGCAGCGCGAGTCAGGGCACCCTCTCCTATGGCTACACCTTC,CASSASQGTLSYGYTF
-,TRBV18,TRBJ2-3,-,TGTGCCAGCTCTTCTACAGATACGCAGTATTTT,CASSSTDTQYF
-,TRBV5-1,TRBJ2-1,-,TGCGCCAGCAGCTTGGAGGTGGCAGGGGAGAATGAGCAGTTCTTC,CASSLEVAGENEQFF
-,TRBV18,TRBJ2-2,-,TGTGCCAGCGCGTCTGGGCGGAACACCGGGGAGCTGTTTTTT,CASASGRNTGELFF
TRBD2,TRBV7-6,TRBJ2-1,-,TGTGCCAGCAGCTTAGCGCCCCGACTAGCGGGGGTCTACAATGAGCAGTTCTTC,CASSLAPRLAGVYNEQFF
TRBD2,TRBV30,TRBJ2-5,-,TGTGCCTGGAGTGGGACTAGCGGGTTCCAAGAGACCCAGTACTTC,CAWSGTSGFQETQYF
-,TRBV5-1,TRBJ2-1,once,TGCGCCAGCAGCTTGGCCAGTTACAATGAGCAGTTCTTC,CASSLASYNEQFF
TRBD1,TRBV5-8,TRBJ2-7,-,TGTGCCAGCAGCTTTGGACAGGTTGGGCAGTACTTC,CASSFGQVGQYF
-,TRBV28,TRBJ2-7,-,TGTGCCAGCAGACCCGGACAGCCTTACGAGCAGTACTTC,CASRPGQPYEQYF
-,TRBV5-4,TRBJ2-7,-,TGTGCCAGCAGCTTGGTCGGTGGGACTCCTACCTACGAGCAGTACTTC,CASSLVGGTPTYEQYF
-,TRBV11-2,TRBJ2-1,many,TGTGCCAGCAGCTTGGGAGGGGGTAGACGGGTGCAGTTCTTC,CASSLGGGRRVQFF
-,TRBV28,TRBJ1-2,-,TGTGCCAGCAGTTCCGTGGGGGGAGGGAACTATGGCTACACCTTC,CASSSVGGGNYGYTF
-,TRBV7-2,TRBJ1-6,-,TGTGCCAGCTCCAAACCGGGAACCAATAATTCACCCCTCCACTTT,CASSKPGTNNSPLHF
-,TRBV9,TRBJ2-3,-,TGTGCCAGCAGCATACGCGGGACAGATACGGATACGCAGTATTTT,CASSIRGTDTDTQYF
TRBD2,TRBV12-3/TRBV12-4,TRBJ2-1,-,TGTGCCAGCAGTTTATCGGCAAGCGGGGGGGAGTTCTTC,CASSLSASGGEFF
TRBD2,TRBV6-1,TRBJ2-7,-,TGTGCCAGCAGTGAGCTACTAGCGGGATTCTACGAGCAGTACTTC,CASSELLAGFYEQYF
-,TRBV19,TRBJ2-3,once,TGTGCCAGTAGTATTTCGGGAGCGGCAGATACGCAGTATTTT,CASSISGAADTQYF
TRBD2,TRBV7-2,TRBJ2-3,-,TGTGCCAGCAGCAGGCTGACTAGCGCCGCAGATACGCAGTATTTT,CASSRLTSAADTQYF
TRBD1,TRBV28,TRBJ1-2,-,TGTGCCAGCTGTACCGGGACAGGGAACTATGGCTACACCTTC,CASCTGTGNYGYTF
-,TRBV2,TRBJ1-1,-,TGTGCCAGCAACATTGTGAACACTGAAGCTTTCTTT,CASNIVNTEAFF
-,TRBV5-4,TRBJ1-1,-,TGTGCCAGCAGCTTGGCCGAGGGTTCAAGCACTGAAGCTTTCTTT,CASSLAEGSSTEAFF
TRBD2,TRBV7-2,TRBJ2-1,-,TGTGCCAGCAGCTTAGGGACTAGCCCAGGGTTCTACAATGAGCAGTTCTTC,CASSLGTSPGFYNEQFF
-,TRBV7-8,TRBJ1-2,-,TGTGCCAGCAGCTTAGAGGGGGTGGGCGCTAACTATGGCTACACCTTC,CASSLEGVGANYGYTF
-,TRBV2,TRBJ1-2,-,TGTGCCAGCAGTAGAAGACAGGCAGGCTATGGCTACACCTTC,CASSRRQAGYGYTF
-,TRBV30,TRBJ2-2,-,TGTGCCTGGTCCGGGACACCGAACACCGGGGAGCTGTTTTTT,CAWSGTPNTGELFF
-,TRBV5-1,TRBJ2-1,once,TGCGCCAGCAGACCCGGGCCAGGGGGGTACAATGAGCAGTTCTTC,CASRPGPGGYNEQFF
-,TRBV19,TRBJ2-2,-,TGTGCCAGTAGTATCTCTTTGAACACCGGGGAGCTGTTTTTT,CASSISLNTGELFF
-,TRBV5-1,TRBJ1-1,-,TGCGCCAGCAGCCCGCTCTCGGGGAACACTGAAGCTTTCTTT,CASSPLSGNTEAFF
TRBD2,TRBV24-1,TRBJ2-3,-,TGTGCCACCAGTGACGTGCGGGAGCGGGATACGCAGTATTTT,CATSDVRERDTQYF
-,TRBV5-1,TRBJ1-2,-,TGCGCCAGCAGCTTGGTTCAGGGCAGTCGCGGCTACACCTTC,CASSLVQGSRGYTF
-,TRBV10-2,TRBJ2-5,-,TGCGCCAGCAGTCGTTGGAGGGCCCGGCCTGAAGAGACCCAGTACTTC,CASSRWRARPEETQYF
-,TRBV7-8,TRBJ1-1,few,TGTGCCAGCAGTCCCAGAGGGGGAGAAAAGGCTGAAGCTTTCTTT,CASSPRGGEKAEAFF
TRBD2,TRBV5-1,TRBJ2-7,-,TGCGCCAGCAGCTTGGGGACTAGCGGGAGTCCCGAGCAGTACTTC,CASSLGTSGSPEQYF
-,TRBV28,TRBJ2-5,-,TGTGCCAGCAGTACTGAACGGGGGGCGCTGGAGACCCAGTACTTC,CASSTERGALETQYF
TRBD1,TRBV27,TRBJ2-3,-,TGTGCCAGCAGTTTATACCAGGGGGCGGCAGATACGCAGTATTTT,CASSLYQGAADTQYF